Relative to its sample, the clone carrying this T cell receptor (beta chain) is large. Its antigen remains unidentified. The protocol was immunoSEQ multiplex PCR, while the TCRdb copy is restricted to in-frame clones and leaves out a portion. The table includes 2,000 to 2,500 clones, 24% detected once. This sample is part of a study of tumour-infiltrating T cells in Burkitt lymphoma. About the research overall: All epidemiological Burkitt lymphoma subtypes were represented in the cohort. Productive clonality predicted overall and progression-free survival.

Study results and caveats: Several public clonotypes were shared across many Burkitt lymphoma patients.

The CDR3 runs to 15 residues. Germline CDR1 and CDR2: SGDLS and YYNGEE. Trimming took off 4 bases at V and 4 bases at J, with 15 bases between the two ends. The sequenced material came from tumor tissue from a relapse. V is TRBV9 and J is TRBJ2-1; possible D gene TRBD1, 5 bases. This TCR came from a human donor with relapsed Burkitt lymphoma. Some clones in this sample may be carry-over from other donors' samples. CDR3 region: CASSLERQPYNEQFF. The CDR3 DNA reads as TGTGCCAGCAGCCTGGAGAGACAGCCTTACAATGAGCAGTTCTTC.